One and the same sample provided the 14 T cell receptor beta chains below, sequenced in a study of shared clonotypes between healthy human individuals. Only in-frame clones appear in the TCRdb table, and some are missing; sequencing was by immunoSEQ multiplex PCR. The table shows some 2.1 million clones, with roughly 94% occurring only once. Naive CD8 cells, CD45RO-negative and positively selected for CCR7, excluded terminally differentiated effector memory CD45RA+ cells. Sequencing input: naive CD8+ T cells sorted from blood. All receptors come from a man between 18 and 29 years old in good health.

The chain uses TRBV11-2 and TRBJ2-7, with D possibly being TRBD1 or TRBD2 (5 bases each). The V gene lost 9 bases and the J gene lost 6 bases, with 12 bases spanning the gap. Germline CDR1 is SGHAT and CDR2 is FQNNGV. CDR3 length: 11 residues. The CDR3 is CASGLGAEQYF. The CDR3 DNA follows: TGTGCCAGTGGACTCGGGGCCGAGCAGTACTTC.

The rearrangement uses TRBV10-2 and TRBJ2-7, with TRBD1 matching over 8 bases. CDR1 and CDR2 from the germline V gene are WSHSY and SAAADI. Unmatched junction bases numbered 3, after V lost 8 bases and J lost 3 bases. The CDR3 has 12 amino acids. The CDR3 is CASSGTGYEQYF. The CDR3 DNA follows: TGCGCCAGCTCCGGGACAGGCTACGAGCAGTACTTC.

The chain is built from TRBV6-4 and TRBJ2-5; D uncertain. The V and J ends lost 7 bases and 1 base respectively, with 10 bases between them. CDR3 size: 13 residues. From germline, CDR1 is MRHNA and CDR2 SNTAGT. The CDR3, as DNA: TGTGCCAGCATCTACGCTCTCCAAGAGACCCAGTACTTC. Residues: CASIYALQETQYF.

V usage is TRBV10-3 and J usage is TRBJ2-1, with 9 bases matching TRBD1. Losses at the gene ends were 6 bases for V and 8 bases for J; bases not matched to a gene: 14. The CDR3 runs to 16 residues. CDR1 is ENHRY and CDR2 is SYGVKD in the germline V gene. The CDR3 sequence: CAIRGEDRGKQHEQFF. As DNA, the CDR3 is TGTGCCATCAGGGGGGAGGACAGGGGAAAACAACATGAGCAGTTCTTC.

CDR3 amino acids: CASSYVLAPYEQYF. CDR3 coding DNA: TGTGCCAGCAGTTACGTCTTAGCCCCTTACGAGCAGTACTTC. This chain joins TRBV6-6 and TRBJ2-7; no firm D call. Deletions cut 2 bases from V and 4 bases from J, with 12 bases between. The germline V gene encodes CDR1 MNHNY and CDR2 SVGAGI (reference sequence). The CDR3 totals 14 residues.

This clone has a single count. J is TRBJ1-2 and V is TRBV5-5; 9 bases are a match to TRBD1. This CDR3 contains 14 residues. Germline V gene sequence: CDR1 SGHKS, CDR2 YYEKEE (reference sequence). The ends lost 4 bases at V and 7 bases at J; junction bases unmatched: 8. The CDR3 DNA is TGTGCCAGCAGCGCAGGGACAGGGATTGGTGGCTACACCTTC. This translates into CASSAGTGIGGYTF.

This clone has more than one count but fewer than ten. The chain employs TRBV5-1 and TRBJ2-7, with 8 bases that match TRBD1. V gave up 3 bases and J gave up 3 bases; unmatched junction bases: 5. The CDR3 runs to 14 residues. Germline V gene data show CDR1 as SGHRS and CDR2 as YFSETQ. CDR3 amino acids: CASSSGTGFYEQYF. As DNA, the CDR3 is TGCGCCAGCAGCTCCGGGACAGGCTTCTACGAGCAGTACTTC.

Remarks on this clone: Other nucleotide sequences in the sample specify the same CDR3. J is TRBJ2-1 and V is TRBV7-6; 9 bases map to TRBD1. Germline CDR1 and CDR2: SGHVS and FNYEAQ. With 4 bases clipped from V and 2 bases from J, the junction kept 3 bases outside the gene matches. The CDR3 runs to 15 residues. Here the CDR3 DNA reads TGTGCCAGCAGCTCCACAGGGGGCGCCTACAATGAGCAGTTCTTC. It specifies CASSSTGGAYNEQFF.

This clone was seen just once. The gene calls are TRBV5-6 and TRBJ1-4, with TRBD1 as a possible D gene (5 bases). V was cut by 7 bases and J by 10 bases, with 14 bases left in between. This CDR3 has 12 residues. The germline gives CDR1 SGHDT, CDR2 YYEEEE. CDR3 loop: CASATQGGKLFF. CDR3 nucleotide sequence: TGTGCCAGCGCAACTCAGGGTGGAAAACTGTTTTTT.

This clone was counted once. The chain is built from TRBV5-6 and TRBJ1-2, with 9 positions matching TRBD1. The CDR3 runs 15 residues. CDR1 and CDR2 (germline): SGHDT, YYEEEE. Unmatched junction bases numbered 12, after V lost 4 bases and J lost 8 bases. CDR3 amino acids: CASSPWGQGLGGYTF. CDR3 in DNA: TGTGCCAGCAGCCCGTGGGGACAGGGATTGGGCGGCTACACCTTC.

V is TRBV6-5 and J is TRBJ2-7; 13 positions agree with TRBD2. The J segment lost 1 base and the V segment lost 10 bases, leaving 4 bases of the junction unmatched. CDR1 is MNHEY and CDR2 is SVGAGI in the germline V gene. The CDR3 has 14 amino acids. The CDR3 DNA sequence: TGTGCCACCGGGACTAGCGGGGAATCCTACGAGCAGTACTTC. As protein: CATGTSGESYEQYF.

This chain uses TRBV7-9 with TRBJ2-1, with TRBD2 matching 10 bases. The V gene's germline CDR1 is SEHNR and CDR2 FQNEAQ (reference sequence). The V and J ends lost 5 bases and 5 bases, in that order; junction bases with no gene match: 6. This CDR3 contains 15 residues. The CDR3 bases are TGTGCCAGCAGCGAAAGCGGGGGGGTCGACAATGAGCAGTTCTTC. This gives the protein CASSESGGVDNEQFF.

This clone was observed a single time. The chain joins TRBV13 to TRBJ2-3; D may match TRBD1 or TRBD2 (7 bases each). Per germline, CDR1 PRHDT and CDR2 FYEKMQ (reference sequence). Trimming took 5 bases from V and 2 from J, leaving 20 bases between them. The length of the CDR3 is 17 residues. The CDR3 nucleotides read TGTGCCAGCAGCCTGTCAGGGGGGGGACTCGACACAGATACGCAGTATTTT. Its translation is CASSLSGGGLDTDTQYF.

Only one count was recorded for this clone. The CDR3 bases are TGCAGCCTCCCGTCATTGGGGGGGGATGGCTACACCTTC. This gives the protein CSLPSLGGDGYTF. The chain links TRBV29-1 to TRBJ1-2, with D tentatively TRBD1 (5 bases). CDR1 SQVTM and CDR2 ANQGSEA come from the germline V gene. This CDR3 spans 13 amino acids. V lost 8 bases and J 6 bases, leaving 19 bases between the germline ends.